The clone carrying this TCR beta chain appeared a few times. Its target is not known. The data belong to a study of blood T cells in healthy people across ages. With a J-beta primer mix and a sample-barcoded 5' primer, a second PCR ran about 7 to 11 cycles. TCRdb called the 5' RACE reads again in MiXCR, with one record for every CDR3 protein. The profile covers more than 600,000 distinct CDR3 sequences, with roughly 25% appearing a single time and 9.4% taken by the ten largest. Donors were healthy Caucasian individuals from Russia aged roughly 6 to 90. Study-wide results and caveats: Unsorted PBMC input precluded a conclusive naive versus antigen-experienced comparison.

These data were also reused for a study on T cells of mothers and their children. As that report states: The cDNA synthesis received all extracted RNA, at approximately 1.4 ug per 15 ul.

Sequenced material: blood. The clonotype originates from a boy aged 5-17 years in good health.

CDR3 protein: CASSQDYSGEQYF. CDR3 sequence (DNA): TGCGCCAGCAGCCAAGATTACAGCGGCGAGCAGTACTTC. The V and J genes are TRBV4-3 and TRBJ2-7, with D perhaps TRBD2 (5 bases). Trimming stripped 0 bases from V and 6 bases from J, with 9 bases between. This CDR3 has 13 residues. Germline CDR1 is LGHNA and CDR2 is YSLEER.